Each of the 20 T cell receptor beta chains below was sequenced from the same sample in a study of beta chain features in type 1 diabetes. Which antigens these TCRs recognize remains unknown. Overall study results and limits: Significant though moderate, a shortening of TCRB CDR3s appeared in all four CD4+ subsets of Type 1 diabetes patients.

The entirety of the isolated RNA underwent reverse transcription, so expressed TCRB transcripts were sequenced. The table came from immunoSEQ multiplex PCR; TCRdb's copy has only in-frame clones and leaves some out. The sample gives 250,000 to 300,000 clones, roughly 24% of which show up once; 0.012% is in the top ten. Sequenced: naive CD4+ T cells from blood. The receptors originated from a woman in her 30s with type 1 diabetes.

This clone was counted between two and nine times. The CDR3 here is CASSIYNDNEQFF. CDR3 DNA sequence: TGTGCCAGCAGCATCTATAACGACAATGAGCAGTTCTTC. The V and J genes are TRBV7-3 and TRBJ2-1; D not certain. Germline loops: CDR1 SGHTA, CDR2 FQGTGA. The CDR3 runs to 13 residues. Trimming took 5 bases from V and 5 from J, leaving 10 bases between them. The complete variable domain, with remaining parts taken from reference TRBV7-3 and TRBJ2-1, reads GAGVSQTPSNKVTEKGKYVELRCDPISGHTALYWYRQSLGQGPEFLIYFQGTGAADDSGLPNDRFFAVRPEGSVSTLKIQRTERGDSAVYLCASSIYNDNEQFFGPGTRLTVL.

The table lists this clone with a few counts. This chain joins TRBV18 and TRBJ2-1; 8 nucleotides align to TRBD2. The length of the CDR3 is 14 residues. V dropped 4 bases and J dropped 4; count of bases not matched to a gene: 3. Germline V gene sequence: CDR1 KGHSH, CDR2 LQKENI. The CDR3 sequence: CASSLSGTYNEQFF. DNA of the CDR3: TGTGCCAGCTCACTTAGCGGGACTTACAATGAGCAGTTCTTC.

CDR3 nucleotides: TGCAGCGTTGGACAGGGGCCTCCTCTTTACCTCAATGAGCAGTTCTTC. It encodes CSVGQGPPLYLNEQFF. The V call is TRBV29-1, the J call TRBJ2-1, with TRBD1 matching 8 bases. This CDR3 region has 16 residues. The V gene end was trimmed by 4 bases and the J gene end by 6 bases; junction bases not matched to a gene: 14. From germline, CDR1 is SQVTM and CDR2 ANQGSEA.

In its sample, this clone was seen once. This same CDR3 is encoded by further DNA sequences in the sample. This sequence joins TRBV5-1 and TRBJ2-3; D ambiguous. Trimming took off 0 bases at V and 3 bases at J, with 5 bases between the two ends. CDR3 length equals 13 residues. Germline values: CDR1 SGHRS, CDR2 YFSETQ. CDR3 DNA: TGCGCCAGCAGCTTGGTCGGGACAGATACGCAGTATTTT. Protein sequence: CASSLVGTDTQYF.

The chain carries TRBV4-1 and TRBJ2-5, with 8 bases that match TRBD1. The CDR3 is made up of 17 amino acids. With 1 base clipped from V and 5 bases from J, the junction kept 12 bases outside the gene matches. Germline V gives CDR1 MGHRA, CDR2 YSYEKL. CDR3 bases: TGCGCCAGCAGCCAAGTATTATCGGACAGGGCAAGGGAGACCCAGTACTTC. Protein: CASSQVLSDRARETQYF.

V and J are TRBV6-5 and TRBJ2-7; D remains unclear. The germline V and J ends were trimmed by 5 bases and 2 bases, with 13 bases remaining between them. From germline, CDR1 is MNHEY and CDR2 SVGAGI. This CDR3 is built from 14 residues. The CDR3 is CASSPGLQAYEQYF. Written as DNA, the CDR3 is TGTGCCAGCAGTCCCGGTCTGCAGGCCTACGAGCAGTACTTC.

This clone has more than one count but fewer than ten. V and J are TRBV30 and TRBJ1-2, with 9 bases matching TRBD1. Germline V gene lookup returns CDR1 GTSNPN and CDR2 SVGIG (reference sequence). This CDR3 is built from 12 residues. V lost 7 bases, J lost 4 bases, and 4 bases stayed unmatched. The CDR3 nucleotides are TGTGCCTTCACAGGGGGCGCCTATGGCTACACCTTC. Its translation is CAFTGGAYGYTF.

This rearrangement joins TRBV4-1 to TRBJ2-7; maybe TRBD2 (5 bases). The CDR3 sequence is 16 residues long. V was clipped by 3 bases and J by 0 bases, with 15 bases between them. CDR1 and CDR2 from the germline V gene are MGHRA and YSYEKL. The chain's CDR3 is CASSQEATVSSYEQYF. CDR3 nucleotide sequence: TGCGCCAGCAGCCAGGAGGCGACTGTAAGCTCCTACGAGCAGTACTTC.

This clone was detected a few times. The CDR3 region has the DNA TGCGCCAGCAGCCAAGAGCACAGGGAACGCGAGCAGTACTTC. It yields the protein CASSQEHREREQYF. The chain recombines TRBV4-1 with TRBJ2-7; TRBD1 is a possible D gene (6 bases). The CDR3 contains 14 residues. CDR1 MGHRA and CDR2 YSYEKL come from the germline V gene. The V gene lost 0 bases and the J gene lost 6 bases, with 12 bases spanning the gap.

This clone occurred a few times. This chain links TRBV1 with TRBJ2-1; no check of the table's D call, TRBD2, against the DNA was made. TRBV1 is flagged as a pseudogene. The length of the CDR3 is 15 residues. The CDR3 region has the DNA TGCACCAGCTTTCGACTAGCGGGAGGGCCGACTGAGCAGTTCTTC. It specifies CTSFRLAGGPTEQFF.

This clone was seen only a few times. The chain links TRBV4-1 to TRBJ2-3; a weak D match, TRBD1 (6 bases). There are 17 residues in the CDR3. V was trimmed by 3 bases and J by 0 bases, leaving 16 bases between them. The germline CDR1 and CDR2 sequences are MGHRA and YSYEKL. The CDR3 DNA reads as TGCGCCAGCAGCCAGGGCCTCAGGGGTTGGAGCACAGATACGCAGTATTTT. Protein: CASSQGLRGWSTDTQYF.

This sequence joins TRBV29-1 and TRBJ1-1; perhaps TRBD1 as D (6 bases). Germline values: CDR1 SQVTM, CDR2 ANQGSEA. V lost 7 bases and J lost 5, with 14 bases in between. The CDR3 covers 12 residues. CDR3 nucleotides: TGCAGCGCTCTACAGGGATTTACTGAAGCTTTCTTT. It is translated as CSALQGFTEAFF.

The V call is TRBV30, the J call TRBJ1-1; D gene unclear. The CDR3 length is 15 residues. Germline CDR1 GTSNPN, CDR2 SVGIG (reference sequence). Trimming removed 2 bases at V and 3 bases at J, with 16 bases between. The CDR3 coding sequence is TGTGCCTGGAGTCCCCCGGGGTTGGAGGACACTGAAGCTTTCTTT. It specifies CAWSPPGLEDTEAFF.

This clone was detected only a few times. V and J are TRBV9 and TRBJ2-7; 7 bases align to TRBD2. The germline V gene has CDR1 SGDLS and CDR2 YYNGEE. The CDR3 runs to 15 residues. The V segment lost 0 bases and the J segment 6 bases; nucleotides outside the gene matches: 9. CDR3 region: CASSVDSSGLIEQYF. The CDR3 nucleotides are TGTGCCAGCAGCGTAGATTCTAGCGGACTCATCGAGCAGTACTTC.

The chain has TRBV7-9 and TRBJ2-7, with TRBD1 matching 9 bases. The V gene's germline CDR1 is SEHNR and CDR2 FQNEAQ (reference sequence). After removal of 11 bases from V and 5 bases from J, the junction contained 7 bases not matched to a gene. The CDR3 is 12 residues long. DNA for the CDR3: TGTGCCTTTGGGGGACAGGGTGACGAGCAGTACTTC. Amino acid sequence: CAFGGQGDEQYF.

V gene TRBV29-1 combines with J gene TRBJ2-3; 11 bases are shared with TRBD1. The CDR3 runs to 13 residues. Germline CDR1 reads SQVTM; CDR2 reads ANQGSEA. Losses at the gene ends were 6 bases for V and 4 bases for J; bases not matched to a gene: 3. The CDR3 is CSVWTGGPDTQYF. DNA for the CDR3: TGCAGCGTATGGACAGGGGGCCCAGATACGCAGTATTTT.

This clone was recorded a few times. This chain links TRBV7-2 with TRBJ2-3; 7 nucleotides line up with TRBD2. V dropped 4 bases and J dropped 4; count of bases not matched to a gene: 11. Germline V lookup: CDR1 SGHTA, CDR2 FQGNSA. This CDR3 is 16 amino acids long. CDR3: CASSSRRLAEPDTQYF. Here the CDR3 DNA reads TGTGCCAGCAGCTCCCGACGGCTAGCGGAACCAGATACGCAGTATTTT. The whole variable domain, filled in from reference TRBV7-2 and TRBJ2-3, reads GAGVSQSPSNKVTEKGKDVELRCDPISGHTALYWYRQSLGQGLEFLIYFQGNSAPDKSGLPSDRFSAERTGGSVSTLTIQRTQQEDSAVYLCASSSRRLAEPDTQYFGPGTRLTVL.

CDR3 sequence reads: CASSVAGGHSSYNEQFF. CDR3 nucleotide sequence: TGTGCCAGCAGCGTAGCCGGGGGGCATAGCTCCTACAATGAGCAGTTCTTC. This chain uses TRBV9 with TRBJ2-1, with D possibly being TRBD2 (7 bases). The germline V and J ends were trimmed by 0 bases and 0 bases, with 13 bases remaining between them. CDR1 is SGDLS and CDR2 is YYNGEE in the germline V gene. CDR3 length: 17 amino acids.

This sequence joins TRBV6-5 and TRBJ2-5, with TRBD1 identical over 8 bases. The CDR3 spans 13 residues. Per germline, CDR1 MNHEY and CDR2 SVGAGI. V shed 5 bases, J shed 6 bases, and the junction held 5 bases outside the gene matches. This CDR3 reads CASSRQGRKTQYF. For the CDR3, the DNA is TGTGCCAGCAGTAGACAGGGGAGGAAGACCCAGTACTTC.

This clone has a handful of counts. The genes are TRBV5-1 and TRBJ2-1; possible D gene TRBD2, 5 bases. Deletions cut 4 bases from V and 0 bases from J, with 11 bases between. The CDR3 is 15 residues long. Germline V CDR1 and CDR2: SGHRS, YFSETQ. The CDR3 loop is CASSLGVSSYNEQFF. In nucleotides, the CDR3 is TGCGCCAGCAGCCTCGGGGTGAGCTCCTACAATGAGCAGTTCTTC.